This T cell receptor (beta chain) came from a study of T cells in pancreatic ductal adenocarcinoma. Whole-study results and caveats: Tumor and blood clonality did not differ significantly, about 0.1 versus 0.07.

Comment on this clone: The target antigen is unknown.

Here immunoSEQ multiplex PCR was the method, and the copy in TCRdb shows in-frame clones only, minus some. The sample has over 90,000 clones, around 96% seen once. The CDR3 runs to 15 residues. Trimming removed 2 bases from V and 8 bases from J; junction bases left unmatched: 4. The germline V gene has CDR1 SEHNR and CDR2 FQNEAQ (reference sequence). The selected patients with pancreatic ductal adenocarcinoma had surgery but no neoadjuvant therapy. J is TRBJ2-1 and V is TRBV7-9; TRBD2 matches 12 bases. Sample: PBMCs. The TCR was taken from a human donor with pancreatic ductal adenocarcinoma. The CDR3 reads CASSLLAGGPDEQFF. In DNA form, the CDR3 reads TGTGCCAGCAGCTTACTAGCGGGAGGGCCCGATGAGCAGTTCTTC.